These T cell receptor beta chains were read from a single sample in a study of blood T cell repertoires in COVID-19. Sequenced by immunoSEQ multiplex PCR; TCRdb stores in-frame clones only, minus some. The sample includes roughly 75,000 clones, roughly 91% of them seen just once. Sequenced input: peripheral blood. The receptors shown here come from a man in his 60s with acute or convalescent COVID-19. Each CDR3 is given without its conserved first and last residue. A row's size may be missing; if present it is once, few, many or a size class.

V: TRBV10-3
size: .
CDR3: AISASGDVTEAF

V: TRBV6-5
size: .
CDR3: ASSSTGANYGYT

V: TRBV24-1
size: .
CDR3: ATRELAPDTQY

V: TRBV11-3
size: .
CDR3: ASSATGYEQY

V: TRBV12-3/TRBV12-4
size: .
CDR3: ASNSGLNTEAF

V: TRBV6-1
size: .
CDR3: ASSESPSSYNEQF

V: TRBV19
size: .
CDR3: ASRRTGGNSGDQETQY

V: TRBV5-6
size: .
CDR3: ASSLTVQGRSNTEAF

V: TRBV5-1
size: .
CDR3: ASSRTSGGSSYEQY

V: TRBV9
size: .
CDR3: ASSPRTGANTIY

V: TRBV30
size: .
CDR3: AWRHDLNRVPHTDTQY

V: TRBV24-1
size: .
CDR3: ATKQGANDEQF

V: TRBV10-1
size: .
CDR3: ASSERTSGLYNEQF

V: TRBV6-5
size: .
CDR3: ASRTTGFSQPQH

V: TRBV3-1/TRBV3-2
size: .
CDR3: ASSQGQVNYEQY

V: TRBV9
size: .
CDR3: ASSVSSGVLETQY

V: TRBV6-5
size: .
CDR3: ASSTGRETQY

V: TRBV7-6
size: .
CDR3: ASSLGISGGATDTQY

V: TRBV6-5
size: .
CDR3: ASSKDRPYEQY

V: TRBV5-1
size: .
CDR3: ASSHSSGSSYNEQF

V: TRBV6-1
size: .
CDR3: ASSEGRTGGIGYEQY

V: TRBV9
size: .
CDR3: ATRGRPSGELF

V: TRBV5-6
size: .
CDR3: ASSSLTDSGNTIY

V: TRBV5-8
size: once
CDR3: ASSSVLAGWGDEQF

V: TRBV19
size: .
CDR3: ASSTKGTGTGNTIY

V: TRBV7-6
size: .
CDR3: ASSLGQGLNTEAF

V: TRBV5-5
size: once
CDR3: ASRSRDRDPNEQF